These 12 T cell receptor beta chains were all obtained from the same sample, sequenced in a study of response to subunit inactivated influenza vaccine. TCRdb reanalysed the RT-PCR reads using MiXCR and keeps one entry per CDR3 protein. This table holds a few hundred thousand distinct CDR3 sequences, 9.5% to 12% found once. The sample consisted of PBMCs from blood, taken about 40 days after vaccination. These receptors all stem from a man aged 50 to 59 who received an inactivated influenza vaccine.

The CDR3, as DNA: TGCGCCAGCAGCTTGTTACAGGGGGTAGGCACAGATACGCAGTATTTT. Amino acid sequence: CASSLLQGVGTDTQYF. The chain combines TRBV5-1 with TRBJ2-3; 8 bases line up with TRBD1. After removal of 1 base from V and 1 base from J, the junction contained 5 bases not matched to a gene. Germline values: CDR1 SGHRS, CDR2 YFSETQ. The length of the CDR3 is 16 residues.

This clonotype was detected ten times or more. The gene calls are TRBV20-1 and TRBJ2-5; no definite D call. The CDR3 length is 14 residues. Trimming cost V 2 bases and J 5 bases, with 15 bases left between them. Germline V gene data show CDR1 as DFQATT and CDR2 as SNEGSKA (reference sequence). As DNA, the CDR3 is TGCAGTGCTAGATATGTCTACCCCAGGGAGACCCAGTACTTC. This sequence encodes CSARYVYPRETQYF.

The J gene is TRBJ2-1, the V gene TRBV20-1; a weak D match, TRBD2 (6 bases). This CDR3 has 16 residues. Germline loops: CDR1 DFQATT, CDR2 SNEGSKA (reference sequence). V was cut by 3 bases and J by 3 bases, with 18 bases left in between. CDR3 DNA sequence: TGCAGTGCTAGCCTCGCGGGGCTAGCAGTCTACAATGAGCAGTTCTTC. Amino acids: CSASLAGLAVYNEQFF.

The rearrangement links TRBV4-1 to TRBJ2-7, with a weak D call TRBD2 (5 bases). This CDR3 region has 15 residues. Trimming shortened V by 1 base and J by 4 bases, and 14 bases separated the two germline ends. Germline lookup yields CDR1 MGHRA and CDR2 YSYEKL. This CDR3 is CASSQGARPGYEQYF. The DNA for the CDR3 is TGCGCCAGCAGCCAAGGAGCCAGACCGGGGTACGAGCAGTACTTC.

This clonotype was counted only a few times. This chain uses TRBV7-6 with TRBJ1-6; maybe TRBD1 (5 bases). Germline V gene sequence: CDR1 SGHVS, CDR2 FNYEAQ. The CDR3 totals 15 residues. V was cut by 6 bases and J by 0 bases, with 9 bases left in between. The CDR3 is CASRAGSSYNSPLHF. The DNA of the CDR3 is TGTGCCAGCAGAGCAGGGAGCTCCTATAATTCACCCCTCCACTTT.

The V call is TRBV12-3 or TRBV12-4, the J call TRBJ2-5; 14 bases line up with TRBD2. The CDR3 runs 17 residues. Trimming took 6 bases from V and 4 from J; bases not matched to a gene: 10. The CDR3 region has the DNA TGTGCCAGCAGACCAGGACTAGCGGGAGGACTAGGAGAGACCCAGTACTTC. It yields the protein CASRPGLAGGLGETQYF.

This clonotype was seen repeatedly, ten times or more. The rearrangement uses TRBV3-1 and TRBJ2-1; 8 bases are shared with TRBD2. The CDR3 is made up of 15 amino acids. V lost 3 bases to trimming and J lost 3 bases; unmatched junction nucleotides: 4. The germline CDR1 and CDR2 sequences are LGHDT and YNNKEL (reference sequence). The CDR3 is CASSHSSGFYNEQFF. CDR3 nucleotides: TGTGCCAGCAGCCATTCTAGCGGGTTCTACAATGAGCAGTTCTTC.

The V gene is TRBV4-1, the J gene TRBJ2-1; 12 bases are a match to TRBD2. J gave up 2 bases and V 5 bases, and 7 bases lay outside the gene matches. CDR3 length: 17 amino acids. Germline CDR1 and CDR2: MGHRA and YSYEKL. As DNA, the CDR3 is TGCGCCAGCAGCACCCGGACTAGCGGGATTACCTACAATGAGCAGTTCTTC. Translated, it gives CASSTRTSGITYNEQFF.

The CDR3 DNA follows: TGCAGCGTTGAAGATCCGCTTATCCTAGCGGGGGAATACTACAATGAGCAGTTCTTC. Its translation is CSVEDPLILAGEYYNEQFF. This chain joins TRBV29-1 and TRBJ2-1; TRBD2 matches 10 bases. This CDR3 comprises 19 residues. The V segment lost 0 bases and the J segment 3 bases; nucleotides outside the gene matches: 14. The germline V gene has CDR1 SQVTM and CDR2 ANQGSEA.

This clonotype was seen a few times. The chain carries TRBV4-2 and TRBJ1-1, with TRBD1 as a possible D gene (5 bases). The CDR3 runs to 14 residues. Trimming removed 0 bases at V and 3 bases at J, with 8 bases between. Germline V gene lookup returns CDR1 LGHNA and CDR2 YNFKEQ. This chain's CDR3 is CASSQDPGDTEAFF. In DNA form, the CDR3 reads TGTGCCAGCAGCCAAGACCCGGGGGACACTGAAGCTTTCTTT.

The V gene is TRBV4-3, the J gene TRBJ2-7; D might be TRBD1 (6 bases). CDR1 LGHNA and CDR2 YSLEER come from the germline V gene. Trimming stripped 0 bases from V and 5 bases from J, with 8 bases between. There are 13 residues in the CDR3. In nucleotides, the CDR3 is TGCGCCAGCAGCCAAGAACAGGGAAACGAGCAGTACTTC. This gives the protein CASSQEQGNEQYF.

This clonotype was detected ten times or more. The CDR3 here is CASSQDPQGDAGYTF. The CDR3, as DNA: TGCGCCAGCAGCCAAGATCCGCAGGGGGATGCTGGCTACACCTTC. The chain carries TRBV4-1 and TRBJ1-2; 7 bases are a match to TRBD1. CDR1 and CDR2 from the germline V gene are MGHRA and YSYEKL. The trim removed 0 bases at V and 7 bases at J, leaving 8 bases unmatched. The length of the CDR3 is 15 residues.